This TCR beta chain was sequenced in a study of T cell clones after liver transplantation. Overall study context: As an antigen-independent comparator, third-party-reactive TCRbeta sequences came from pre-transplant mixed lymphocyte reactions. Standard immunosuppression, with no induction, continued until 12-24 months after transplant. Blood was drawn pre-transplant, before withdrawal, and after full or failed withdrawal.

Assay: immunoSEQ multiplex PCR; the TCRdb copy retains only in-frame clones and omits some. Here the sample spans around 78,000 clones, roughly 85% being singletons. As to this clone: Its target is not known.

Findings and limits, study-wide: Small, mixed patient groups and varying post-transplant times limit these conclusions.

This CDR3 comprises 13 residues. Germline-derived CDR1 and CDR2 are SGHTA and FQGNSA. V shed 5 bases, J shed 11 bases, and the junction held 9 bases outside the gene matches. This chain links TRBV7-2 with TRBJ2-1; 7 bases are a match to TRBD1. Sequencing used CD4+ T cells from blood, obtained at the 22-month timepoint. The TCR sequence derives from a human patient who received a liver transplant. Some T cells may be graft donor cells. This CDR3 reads CASSLGQPNQQFF. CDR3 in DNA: TGTGCCAGCAGCCTGGGACAGCCAAACCAGCAGTTCTTC.